The 10 T cell receptor beta chains listed next were all sequenced from one sample in a study of breast tumors, draining lymph nodes, adjacent tissues. Samples came from axillary lymph nodes draining the breast cancer. One entry per CDR3 protein, called by TCRdb with MiXCR from the multiplex PCR reads. This table has approximately 140,000 distinct CDR3 sequences, 32% appearing once. Source material: axillary lymph node tissue. All receptors come from a female donor with breast cancer. Some clones in this sample may be carry-over from other donors' samples.

Ten or more counts support this clonotype. V and J are TRBV5-6 and TRBJ1-2, with D possibly TRBD1 on 6 matching bases. The CDR3 length is 15 residues. Trimming pared 4 bases from V and 8 bases from J, leaving 21 bases between. The germline V gene has CDR1 SGHDT and CDR2 YYEEEE. The CDR3 DNA follows: TGTGCCAGCAGCCATTCAGGGGTATCAACTATGGGCTACACCTTC. Translated, it gives CASSHSGVSTMGYTF.

The table lists this clonotype with many counts. The V and J genes are TRBV7-2 and TRBJ2-1; 8 nucleotides match TRBD1. Germline V gene lookup returns CDR1 SGHTA and CDR2 FQGNSA. Unmatched junction bases numbered 1, after V lost 1 base and J lost 2 bases. This CDR3 is built from 15 residues. CDR3 residues: CASSLEQGAYNEQFF. The CDR3 region has the DNA TGTGCCAGCAGCTTAGAACAGGGGGCCTACAATGAGCAGTTCTTC.

Regarding this clonotype: Given a much more abundant clone one base away, this may be a read error. The CDR3 carries no conserved terminal phenylalanine or tryptophan, so it likely arises from a read error. The V gene is TRBV30, the J gene TRBJ2-2, with TRBD2 matching 7 bases. The CDR3 runs to 16 residues. The V gene end was trimmed by 4 bases and the J gene end by 1 base; junction bases not matched to a gene: 9. Germline V gene sequence: CDR1 GTSNPN, CDR2 SVGIG (reference sequence). The CDR3 region is CAWTGTIPMNTGELFC. The CDR3 DNA reads TGTGCCTGGACCGGGACTATCCCGATGAACACCGGGGAGCTGTTTTGT.

At least ten counts were recorded for this clonotype. In DNA, the CDR3 is TGTGCCAGCAGCGTCATCGGGGCTCTAAGCACAGATACGCAGTATTTT. Amino acid sequence: CASSVIGALSTDTQYF. V usage is TRBV9 and J usage is TRBJ2-3; either TRBD1 or TRBD2 may fit D (5 bases each). CDR3 size: 16 residues. From germline, CDR1 is SGDLS and CDR2 YYNGEE. Trimming stripped 2 bases from V and 0 bases from J, with 13 bases between.

This clonotype showed up just once. Possible read error: a much larger clone is one base away. The limits of the CDR3 on the DNA are not certain, so only TCRdb's listed CDR3 is given. CDR3 amino acids: CAWGQGSYNEQLF. The chain has TRBV30 and TRBJ2-1; the table gives TRBD1 as D, unverified against the DNA. Looked up from germline, CDR1 is GTSNPN and CDR2 is SVGIG (reference sequence). With termini counted, the CDR3 has 13 amino acids.

This clonotype was seen at least ten times. The chain recombines TRBV2 with TRBJ2-7, with D perhaps matching TRBD1 (6 bases). This CDR3 spans 14 amino acids. Germline loops: CDR1 SNHLY, CDR2 FYNNEI. Trimming left V 5 bases short and J 2 bases short, with 13 bases between. As DNA, the CDR3 is TGTGCCAGCAGTTTACAGGGCACCCCCTACGAGCAGTACTTC. Amino acids: CASSLQGTPYEQYF.

J is TRBJ2-5 and V is TRBV3-1; D is unclear. Trimming pared 1 base from V and 4 bases from J, leaving 7 bases between. The germline gives CDR1 LGHDT, CDR2 YNNKEL (reference sequence). The CDR3 runs 13 residues. CDR3 in amino acids: CASSQAGRETQYF. In nucleotides, the CDR3 is TGTGCCAGCAGCCAAGCCGGACGAGAGACCCAGTACTTC.

This clonotype was seen ten or more times. The chain carries TRBV19 and TRBJ1-4; no firm D call. CDR1 is LNHDA and CDR2 is SQIVND in the germline V gene (reference sequence). This CDR3 contains 13 residues. V was clipped by 6 bases and J by 5 bases, with 10 bases between them. As DNA, the CDR3 is TGTGCCAGTAGAGATAGAGAAAATGAAAAACTGTTTTTT. It is translated as CASRDRENEKLFF.

V and J are TRBV7-9 and TRBJ2-7, with D perhaps assigned TRBD1 or TRBD2 (7 bases each). This CDR3 spans 14 amino acids. The germline V gene encodes CDR1 SEHNR and CDR2 FQNEAQ (reference sequence). The V and J ends lost 4 bases and 6 bases respectively, with 16 bases between them. The CDR3 loop reads CASSSTGEGGEQYF. Written as DNA, the CDR3 is TGTGCCAGCAGCTCCACAGGGGAGGGGGGCGAGCAGTACTTC.

The chain recombines TRBV6-5 with TRBJ1-2; D is uncertain. This CDR3 has 14 residues. The germline V and J ends were trimmed by 5 bases and 4 bases, with 14 bases remaining between them. Germline CDR1 and CDR2: MNHEY and SVGAGI. CDR3 region: CASSHVGIGYGYTF. The CDR3 bases are TGTGCCAGCAGTCACGTAGGGATTGGCTATGGCTACACCTTC.